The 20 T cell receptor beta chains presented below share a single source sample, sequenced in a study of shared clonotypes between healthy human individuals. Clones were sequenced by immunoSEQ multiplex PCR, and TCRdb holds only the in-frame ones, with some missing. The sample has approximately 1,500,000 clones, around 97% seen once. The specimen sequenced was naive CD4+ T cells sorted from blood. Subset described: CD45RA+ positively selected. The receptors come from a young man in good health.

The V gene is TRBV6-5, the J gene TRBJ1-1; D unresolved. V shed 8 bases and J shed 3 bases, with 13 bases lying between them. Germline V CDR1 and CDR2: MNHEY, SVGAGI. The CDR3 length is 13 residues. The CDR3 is CASATTTYTEAFF. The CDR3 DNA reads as TGTGCCAGCGCGACAACTACGTACACTGAAGCTTTCTTT.

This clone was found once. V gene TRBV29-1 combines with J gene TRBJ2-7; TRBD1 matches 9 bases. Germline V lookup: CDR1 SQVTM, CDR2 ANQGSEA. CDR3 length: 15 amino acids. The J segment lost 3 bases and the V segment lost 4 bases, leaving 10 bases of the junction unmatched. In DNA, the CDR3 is TGCAGCGTTGCTCCTGGGACAGGGAGGGTCTACGAGCAGTACTTC. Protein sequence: CSVAPGTGRVYEQYF.

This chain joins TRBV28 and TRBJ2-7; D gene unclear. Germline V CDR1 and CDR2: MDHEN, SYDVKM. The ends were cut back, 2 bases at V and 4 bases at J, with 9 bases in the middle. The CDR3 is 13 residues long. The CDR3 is CASSLNLEYEQYF. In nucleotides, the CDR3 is TGTGCCAGCAGTTTAAATTTAGAGTACGAGCAGTACTTC. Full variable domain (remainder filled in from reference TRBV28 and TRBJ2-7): DVKVTQSSRYLVKRTGEKVFLECVQDMDHENMFWYRQDPGLGLRLIYFSYDVKMKEKGDIPEGYSVSREKKERFSLILESASTNQTSMYLCASSLNLEYEQYFGPGTRLTVT.

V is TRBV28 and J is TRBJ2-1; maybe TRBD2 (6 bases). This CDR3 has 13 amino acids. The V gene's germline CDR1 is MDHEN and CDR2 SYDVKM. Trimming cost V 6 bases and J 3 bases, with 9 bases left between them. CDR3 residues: CASRKTSYNEQFF. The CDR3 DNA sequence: TGTGCCAGCAGAAAGACTAGCTACAATGAGCAGTTCTTC.

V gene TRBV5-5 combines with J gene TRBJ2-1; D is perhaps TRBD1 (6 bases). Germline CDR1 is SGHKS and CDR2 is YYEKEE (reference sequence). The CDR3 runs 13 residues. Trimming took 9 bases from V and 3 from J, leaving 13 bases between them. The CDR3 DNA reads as TGTGCCATATCTGGGGGACACTACAATGAGCAGTTCTTC. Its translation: CAISGGHYNEQFF.

The chain's CDR3 is CASSLLAGGVDTQYF. The DNA for the CDR3 is TGTGCCAGCAGCTTACTAGCGGGAGGTGTAGATACGCAGTATTTT. The chain combines TRBV7-9 with TRBJ2-3; 11 bases line up with TRBD2. The length of the CDR3 is 15 residues. CDR1 and CDR2 (germline): SEHNR, FQNEAQ (reference sequence). The trim removed 2 bases at V and 5 bases at J, leaving 3 bases unmatched.

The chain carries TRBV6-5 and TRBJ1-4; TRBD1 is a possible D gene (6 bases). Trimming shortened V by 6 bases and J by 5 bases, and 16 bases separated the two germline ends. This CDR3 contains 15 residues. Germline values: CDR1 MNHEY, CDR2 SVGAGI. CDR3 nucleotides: TGTGCCAGCAGGTCTTTTGGACAGCCGAATGAAAAACTGTTTTTT. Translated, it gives CASRSFGQPNEKLFF.

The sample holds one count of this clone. Here the CDR3 DNA reads TGTGCCAGCAACCCCGGGACCAACACTGAAGCTTTCTTT. It codes for CASNPGTNTEAFF. V is TRBV28 and J is TRBJ1-1, with D maybe TRBD1 (5 bases). The CDR3 is made up of 13 amino acids. Deletions cut 7 bases from V and 2 bases from J, with 11 bases between. Germline V lookup: CDR1 MDHEN, CDR2 SYDVKM. Complete variable domain (other parts from reference TRBV28 and TRBJ1-1): DVKVTQSSRYLVKRTGEKVFLECVQDMDHENMFWYRQDPGLGLRLIYFSYDVKMKEKGDIPEGYSVSREKKERFSLILESASTNQTSMYLCASNPGTNTEAFFGQGTRLTVV.

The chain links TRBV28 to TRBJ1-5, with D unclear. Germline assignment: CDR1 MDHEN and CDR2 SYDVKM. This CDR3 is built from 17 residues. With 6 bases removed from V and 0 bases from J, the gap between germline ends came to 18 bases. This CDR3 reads CASRSQVGPFSNQPQHF. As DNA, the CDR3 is TGTGCCAGCAGATCCCAAGTCGGCCCCTTTAGCAATCAGCCCCAGCATTTT.

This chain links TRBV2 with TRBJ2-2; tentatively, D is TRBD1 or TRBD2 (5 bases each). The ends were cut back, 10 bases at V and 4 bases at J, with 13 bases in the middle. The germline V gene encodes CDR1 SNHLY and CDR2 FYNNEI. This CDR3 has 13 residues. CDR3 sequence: CATSGQSTGELFF. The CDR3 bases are TGTGCCACCTCGGGGCAGAGCACCGGGGAGCTGTTTTTT. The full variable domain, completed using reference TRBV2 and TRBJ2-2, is EPEVTQTPSHQVTQMGQEVILRCVPISNHLYFYWYRQILGQKVEFLVSFYNNEISEKSEIFDDQFSVERPDGSNFTLKIRSTKLEDSAMYFCATSGQSTGELFFGEGSRLTVL.

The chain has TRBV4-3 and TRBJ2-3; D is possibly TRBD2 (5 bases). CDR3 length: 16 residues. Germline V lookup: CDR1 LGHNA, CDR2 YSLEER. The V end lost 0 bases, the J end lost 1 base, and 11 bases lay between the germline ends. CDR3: CASSQDSWRGTDTQYF. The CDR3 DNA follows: TGCGCCAGCAGCCAAGATAGTTGGCGGGGCACAGATACGCAGTATTTT.

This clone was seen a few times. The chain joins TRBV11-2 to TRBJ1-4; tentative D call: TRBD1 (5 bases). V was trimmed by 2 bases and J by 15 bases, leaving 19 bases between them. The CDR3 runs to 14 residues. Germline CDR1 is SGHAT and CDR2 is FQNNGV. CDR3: CASSLTGGLAKMFF. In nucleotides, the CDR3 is TGTGCCAGCAGCTTAACAGGCGGACTAGCGAAAATGTTTTTT.

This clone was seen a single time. The CDR3 DNA reads as TGCGCCAGCAGCTGGGGGCCGGGGGGAAATGAGCAGTTCTTC. Translating it yields CASSWGPGGNEQFF. The chain links TRBV5-1 to TRBJ2-1; maybe TRBD2 (7 bases). Trimming left V 3 bases short and J 7 bases short, with 14 bases between. Germline V gene sequence: CDR1 SGHRS, CDR2 YFSETQ. The CDR3 loop spans 14 amino acids.

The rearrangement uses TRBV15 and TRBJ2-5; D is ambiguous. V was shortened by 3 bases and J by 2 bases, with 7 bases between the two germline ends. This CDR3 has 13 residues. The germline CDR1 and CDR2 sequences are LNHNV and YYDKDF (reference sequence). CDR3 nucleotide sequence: TGTGCCACCAGCAGGAACAGTCAAGAGACCCAGTACTTC. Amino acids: CATSRNSQETQYF.

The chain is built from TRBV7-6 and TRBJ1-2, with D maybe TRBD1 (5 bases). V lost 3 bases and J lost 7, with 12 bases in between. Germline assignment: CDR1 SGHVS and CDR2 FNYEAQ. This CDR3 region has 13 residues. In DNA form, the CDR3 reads TGTGCCAGCAGCTTCAGTAGGGGAGCTGGCTACACCTTC. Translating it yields CASSFSRGAGYTF.

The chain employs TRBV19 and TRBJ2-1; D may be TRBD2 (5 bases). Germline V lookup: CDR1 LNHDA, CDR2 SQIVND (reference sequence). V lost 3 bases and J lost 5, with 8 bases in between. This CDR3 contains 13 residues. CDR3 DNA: TGTGCCAGTAGTATGACTAATAACAATGAGCAGTTCTTC. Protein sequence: CASSMTNNNEQFF.

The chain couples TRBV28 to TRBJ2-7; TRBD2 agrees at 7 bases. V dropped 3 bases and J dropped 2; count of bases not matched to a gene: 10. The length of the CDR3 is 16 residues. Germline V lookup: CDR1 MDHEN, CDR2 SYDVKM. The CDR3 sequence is CASSFRGLAVTYEQYF. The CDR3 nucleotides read TGTGCCAGCAGTTTTCGCGGTCTAGCGGTAACCTACGAGCAGTACTTC.

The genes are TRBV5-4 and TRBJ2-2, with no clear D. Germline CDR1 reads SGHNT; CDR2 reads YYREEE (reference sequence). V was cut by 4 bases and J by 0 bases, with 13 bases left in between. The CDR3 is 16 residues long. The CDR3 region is CASSHGRKANTGELFF. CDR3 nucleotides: TGTGCCAGCAGCCATGGTCGCAAAGCGAACACCGGGGAGCTGTTTTTT.

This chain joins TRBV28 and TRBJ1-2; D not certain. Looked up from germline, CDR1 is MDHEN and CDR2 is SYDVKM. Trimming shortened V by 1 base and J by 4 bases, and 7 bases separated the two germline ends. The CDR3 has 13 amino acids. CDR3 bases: TGTGCCAGCAGTTTATTAGAGCTCTATGGCTACACCTTC. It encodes CASSLLELYGYTF.

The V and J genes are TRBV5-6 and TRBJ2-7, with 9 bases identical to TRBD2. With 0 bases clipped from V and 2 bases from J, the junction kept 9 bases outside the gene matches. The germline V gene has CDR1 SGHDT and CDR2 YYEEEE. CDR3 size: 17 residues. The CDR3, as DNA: TGTGCCAGCAGCTTGGCCTTGCTAGCGGGAAGACCCTACGAGCAGTACTTC. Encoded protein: CASSLALLAGRPYEQYF.